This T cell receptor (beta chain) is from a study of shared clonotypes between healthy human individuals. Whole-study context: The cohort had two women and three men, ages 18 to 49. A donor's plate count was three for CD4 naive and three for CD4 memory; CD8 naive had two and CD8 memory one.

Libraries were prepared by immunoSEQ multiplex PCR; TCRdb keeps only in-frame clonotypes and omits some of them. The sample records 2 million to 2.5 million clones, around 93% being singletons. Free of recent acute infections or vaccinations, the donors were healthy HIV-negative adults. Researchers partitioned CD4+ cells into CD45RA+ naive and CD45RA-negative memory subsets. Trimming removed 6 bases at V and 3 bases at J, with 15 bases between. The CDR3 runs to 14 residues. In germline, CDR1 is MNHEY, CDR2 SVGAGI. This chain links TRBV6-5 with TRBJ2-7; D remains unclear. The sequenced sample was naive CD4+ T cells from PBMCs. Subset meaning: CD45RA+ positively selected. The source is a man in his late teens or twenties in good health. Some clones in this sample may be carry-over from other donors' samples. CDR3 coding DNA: TGTGCCAGCAGCCGCACTTCGGTTCTCTACGAGCAGTACTTC. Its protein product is CASSRTSVLYEQYF.